This TCR beta chain originates from a study of T cell clonotyping in hematopoietic cell transplantation. Study-wide points: Recipient TCR diversity dropped after transplant; expanded clonotypes rose from day 30 to 180.

Using immunoSEQ multiplex PCR, the repertoire was profiled, and TCRdb retains in-frame clones only, with some absent. Here the sample spans about 17,000 clones, over 65% being singletons. Remarks on this clone: Its antigen remains unknown.

Germline CDR1 is SGHVS and CDR2 is FNYEAQ. This CDR3 has 12 amino acids. Trimming removed 5 bases from V and 6 bases from J; junction bases left unmatched: 3. The chain is built from TRBV7-6 and TRBJ1-1, with 7 bases aligning to TRBD1. The receptor was isolated from a male patient between 55 and 70 years old who had an allogeneic stem cell transplant from a related donor, so the T cells may come from the graft donor. Some clones in this sample may be carry-over from other donors' samples. The sample was PBMCs, taken 100 days after allogeneic stem cell transplant. CDR3 DNA: TGTGCCAGCAGCCAGACAGGGTCTGAAGCTTTCTTT. It encodes CASSQTGSEAFF.